A single sample gave rise to the 10 T cell receptor beta chains below, sequenced in a study of siplizumab effects on memory and regulatory T cells (dated by TCRdb to 2018 to 2020). Receptors were amplified or captured by the immunoSEQ multiplex PCR assay. TCRdb stores this immuneACCESS table with in-frame sequences only. Part of the clones is absent; in the studies checked, under half of the shortfall reflects unresolved V genes, and no reason is known for the rest. This sample has about 57,000 clones in its table, and 75% to 90% of those were observed once. The ten largest clonotypes hold approximately 4% of the sample. Specimen: memory CD4+ T cells sorted from blood. Explained via the paper, the cell subset or site label denotes: unstimulated CD4+ memory T cells. The receptor source for this set is a human donor in good health.

The J gene is TRBJ2-7, the V gene TRBV5-4; D gene uncertain. V lost 4 bases to trimming and J lost 1 base, with 15 bases between them. This CDR3 contains 15 residues. CDR1 SGHNT and CDR2 YYREEE come from the germline V gene (reference sequence). The CDR3 DNA follows: TGTGCCAGCAGCCGCATTGGCAACAGTTCCTACGAGCAGTACTTC. Amino acids: CASSRIGNSSYEQYF.

J is TRBJ1-1 and V is TRBV10-3; D remains ambiguous. Germline values: CDR1 ENHRY, CDR2 SYGVKD. The V end lost 10 bases, the J end lost 1 base, and 16 bases lay between the germline ends. This CDR3 contains 14 residues. This CDR3 reads CATHTKGGNTEAFF. CDR3 sequence (DNA): TGTGCCACCCACACAAAGGGCGGGAACACTGAAGCTTTCTTT.

This clone was picked up a small number of times. This chain connects TRBV10-3 to TRBJ1-2; perhaps TRBD1 as D (5 bases). The germline gives CDR1 ENHRY, CDR2 SYGVKD. Trimming shortened V by 6 bases and J by 4 bases, and 9 bases separated the two germline ends. The CDR3 is 12 residues long. CDR3 nucleotide sequence: TGTGCCATCAGCTCAGACAGCTATGGCTACACCTTC. Its translation: CAISSDSYGYTF.

The chain links TRBV28 to TRBJ2-1, with unresolved D. Per germline, CDR1 MDHEN and CDR2 SYDVKM. The CDR3 covers 14 residues. V was trimmed by 6 bases and J by 2 bases, leaving 11 bases between them. The CDR3 spells CASRSSGPYNEQFF. The CDR3 DNA sequence: TGTGCCAGCAGGTCGTCTGGCCCCTACAATGAGCAGTTCTTC.

The chain couples TRBV15 to TRBJ2-7; 11 nucleotides align to TRBD2. CDR3 length: 16 residues. After removal of 0 bases from V and 7 bases from J, the junction contained 8 bases not matched to a gene. Looked up from germline, CDR1 is LNHNV and CDR2 is YYDKDF (reference sequence). The CDR3 coding sequence is TGTGCCACCAGCAGAGATGTAGCGGGAGGGCTGCGGGAGCAGTACTTC. Translating it yields CATSRDVAGGLREQYF.

The J gene is TRBJ1-3, the V gene TRBV6-5; D gene unclear. Per the germline V gene, CDR1 is MNHEY and CDR2 is SVGAGI. The germline V and J ends were trimmed by 2 bases and 0 bases, with 5 bases remaining between them. The CDR3 runs 14 residues. DNA for the CDR3: TGTGCCAGCAGTTACGACTCCTCTGGAAACACCATATATTTT. Translated, it gives CASSYDSSGNTIYF.

In regard to this clone: This sample also contains other DNA sequences that code for the same CDR3. This sequence joins TRBV6-5 and TRBJ1-2; 11 bases match TRBD1. The CDR3 covers 14 residues. Germline trimming cut 2 bases from V and 4 bases from J; bases unmatched to any gene: 0. CDR1 MNHEY and CDR2 SVGAGI come from the germline V gene. This CDR3 reads CASSYGTGGYGYTF. The DNA for the CDR3 is TGTGCCAGCAGTTACGGGACAGGGGGCTATGGCTACACCTTC.

The chain is built from TRBV11-2 and TRBJ2-1, with 9 bases that match TRBD2. This CDR3 contains 17 residues. After removal of 0 bases from V and 1 base from J, the junction contained 4 bases not matched to a gene. Germline V CDR1 and CDR2: SGHAT, FQNNGV. CDR3 in amino acids: CASSLEASGISYNEQFF. The CDR3 DNA follows: TGTGCCAGCAGCTTAGAGGCTAGCGGGATTTCCTACAATGAGCAGTTCTTC. Full variable domain (outside the CDR3, taken from reference TRBV11-2 and TRBJ2-1): EAGVAQSPRYKIIEKRQSVAFWCNPISGHATLYWYQQILGQGPKLLIQFQNNGVVDDSQLPKDRFSAERLKGVDSTLKIQPAKLEDSAVYLCASSLEASGISYNEQFFGPGTRLTVL.

The rearrangement joins TRBV5-4 to TRBJ1-1; TRBD1 matches 9 bases. The CDR3 is made up of 16 amino acids. Trimming removed 5 bases from V and 1 base from J; junction bases left unmatched: 9. The germline CDR1 and CDR2 sequences are SGHNT and YYREEE (reference sequence). CDR3 sequence (DNA): TGTGCCAGCAGTTTAACAGGGGGCGCGGGGAACACTGAAGCTTTCTTT. Translating gives CASSLTGGAGNTEAFF.

The chain links TRBV7-3 to TRBJ2-2, with 8 bases matching TRBD1. The germline CDR1 and CDR2 sequences are SGHTA and FQGTGA. The trim removed 5 bases at V and 3 bases at J, leaving 5 bases unmatched. This CDR3 is built from 15 residues. The CDR3 loop is CASSQGQGHTGELFF. The CDR3 DNA is TGTGCCAGCAGCCAAGGACAGGGTCACACCGGGGAGCTGTTTTTT.